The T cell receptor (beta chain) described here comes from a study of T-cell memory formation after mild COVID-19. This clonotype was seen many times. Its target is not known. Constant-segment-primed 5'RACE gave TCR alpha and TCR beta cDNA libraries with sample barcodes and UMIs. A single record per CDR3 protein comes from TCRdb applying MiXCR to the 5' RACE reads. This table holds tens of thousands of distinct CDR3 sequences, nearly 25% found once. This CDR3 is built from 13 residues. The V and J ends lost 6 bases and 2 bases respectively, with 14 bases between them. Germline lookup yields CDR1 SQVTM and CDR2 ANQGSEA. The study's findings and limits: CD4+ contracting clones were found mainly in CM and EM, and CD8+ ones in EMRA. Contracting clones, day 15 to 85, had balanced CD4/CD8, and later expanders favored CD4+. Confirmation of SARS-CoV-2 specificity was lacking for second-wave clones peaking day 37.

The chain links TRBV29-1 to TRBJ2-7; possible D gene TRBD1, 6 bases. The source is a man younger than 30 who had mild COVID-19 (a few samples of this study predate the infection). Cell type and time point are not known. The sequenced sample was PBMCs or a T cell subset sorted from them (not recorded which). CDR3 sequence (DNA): TGCAGCGTGGCAAGGGACAACACCTACGAGCAGTACTTC. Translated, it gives CSVARDNTYEQYF.